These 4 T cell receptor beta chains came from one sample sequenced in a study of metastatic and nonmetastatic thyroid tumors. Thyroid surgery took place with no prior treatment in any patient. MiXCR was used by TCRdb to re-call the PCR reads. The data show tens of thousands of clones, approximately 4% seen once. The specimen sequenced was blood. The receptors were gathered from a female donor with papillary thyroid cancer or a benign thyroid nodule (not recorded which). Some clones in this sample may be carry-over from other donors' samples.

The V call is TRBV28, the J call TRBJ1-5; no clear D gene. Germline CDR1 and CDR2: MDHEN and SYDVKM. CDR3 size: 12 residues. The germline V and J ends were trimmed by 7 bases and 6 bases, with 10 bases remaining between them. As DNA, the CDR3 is TGTGCCAGCATGGCAGTGGCTCAGCCCCAGCATTTT. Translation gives CASMAVAQPQHF.

The CDR3 bases are TGTGCCAGCAGTCTCCTCGGAACGTATGGCTACACCTTC. Its translation: CASSLLGTYGYTF. This chain connects TRBV27 to TRBJ1-2; D unresolved. Germline-derived CDR1 and CDR2 are MNHEY and SMNVEV (reference sequence). This CDR3 comprises 13 residues. Trimming took off 5 bases at V and 5 bases at J, with 12 bases between the two ends.

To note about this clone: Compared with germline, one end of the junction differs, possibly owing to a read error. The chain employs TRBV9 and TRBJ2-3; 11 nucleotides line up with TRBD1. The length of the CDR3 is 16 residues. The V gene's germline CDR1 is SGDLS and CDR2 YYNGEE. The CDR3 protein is CASSWTGGYSTDTQYF. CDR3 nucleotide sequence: TGTGCCAGCAGCTGGACAGGGGGCTATAGCACAGATACTCAGTATTTT.

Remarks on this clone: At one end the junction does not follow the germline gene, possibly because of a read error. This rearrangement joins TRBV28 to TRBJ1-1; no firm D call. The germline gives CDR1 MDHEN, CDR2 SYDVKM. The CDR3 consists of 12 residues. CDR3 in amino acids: CAGSPLRTEAFF. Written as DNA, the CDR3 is TGTGCCGGCAGTCCCTTGCGCACTGAAGCTTTCTTT. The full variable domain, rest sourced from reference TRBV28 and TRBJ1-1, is DVKVTQSSRYLVKRTGEKVFLECVQDMDHENMFWYRQDPGLGLRLIYFSYDVKMKEKGDIPEGYSVSREKKERFSLILESASTNQTSMYLCAGSPLRTEAFFGQGTRLTVV.